Reported below is one T cell receptor beta chain. Its antigen remains undetermined. One base away there is no much larger clone; base qualities are not given. The method behind the library was the immunoSEQ multiplex PCR assay. TCRdb holds this immuneACCESS table with in-frame rearrangements only. Some clones are missing; in checked studies, unresolved V genes explain under half, and the rest has no known cause. The sample has roughly 110,000 clones on record, 85% to 90% of them singletons. 2.4% of the sample comes from the top ten. These data originate in a study of radiotherapy plus CTLA-4 blockade in lung cancer (dated by TCRdb to between 2017 and 2018). Regarding the study in general: Among enrolled patients, 15% to 20% had an objective response and 25% to 40% reached disease control. The study at large found these results: After treatment with radiotherapy and ipilimumab, TCR clones that came from tumors expanded in the peripheral blood. Early dynamic changes in blood T cell clones, together with increased serum interferon-beta after radiation, were reported as the strongest predictors of response.

At the junction V is shortened by 6 bases and J by 6 bases, with 19 bases in between. CDR1 MDHEN and CDR2 SYDVKM are derived from the germline V gene. There are 15 amino acids in the CDR3, from cysteine to phenylalanine inclusive. Only the CDR3 region is kept as DNA, spanning 45 bases read in frame from base 1. In this study, focal radiation therapy paired with CTLA-4 blockade (ipilimumab) was tested in patients who had chemo-refractory metastatic non-small-cell lung cancer. Here the chain combines TRBV28 and TRBJ2-3, with TRBD2 tentatively as D gene (5 bases match). The sequence was obtained from a human donor with non-small cell lung cancer that progressed on radiotherapy plus ipilimumab. Some clones in this sample may be carry-over from other donors' samples. The sample was peripheral blood, taken from a patient treated with radiotherapy plus ipilimumab. The sequenced DNA: TGTGCCAGCAGAGCTAGGACTGGCACGGGGGATACGCAGTATTTT. This sequence encodes CASRARTGTGDTQYF.